This record concerns one T cell receptor (beta chain) sequence. The antigen this receptor binds is unknown. Base quality data are lacking; no much larger clone is found one base away. The germline V gene gives CDR1 as SGHRS and CDR2 as YFSETQ. The CDR3 covers 17 residues, taking in both the cysteine and the phenylalanine. This entry keeps only the CDR3 DNA: 51 bases, framed from base 1. V sheds 1 base and J sheds 2 bases, leaving 19 bases between their ends. This sample is part of a study of T-cell reconstitution after alpha-beta-depleted transplantation in children (dated by TCRdb to about 2016). Looking at the study overall: Using TCR repertoire profiling, the study quantitatively followed how T-cell immune reconstitution unfolded in children after TCRalphabeta/CD19-depleted allogeneic hematopoietic cell transplantation.

Library preparation used PCR. Instrument used: Illumina HiSeq 2500. TCR libraries were prepared with molecular barcoding, using unique molecular identifiers to normalize TCRbeta repertoire quantification. TCRdb applied fastp at Q25 and MiXCR to the public reads, then kept only in-frame beta chains. One record per CDR3 amino acid sequence lists the most common genes and DNA. The sample table lists roughly 790,000 distinct CDR3 sequences, approximately 15% of them with a count of one. The biggest ten clones account for under 6% of the sample. What the work shows at the level of the full study, not this receptor alone: Over subsequent months, a decline in hyperexpanded clone frequencies was noted, and after one year, T-cell counts and TCRbeta diversity were mostly ascribed to newly produced T cells. In some patients, the high TCRbeta diversity seen at day 60 was put down to recipient T cells and intrathymic progenitors that had survived conditioning. The apparently early alphabetaT-cell count recovery about two months after transplant was reportedly dependent on only several hundred rapidly expanded clones derived from non-depleted graft cells.

The meaning of the sample's treatment or condition label: allogeneic hematopoietic cell transplantation with graft depleted of TCRalphabeta T cells and CD19 B cells. Transplant recipients were children who received TCRalphabeta/CD19-depleted allogeneic hematopoietic cell grafts. This sample comprised PBMCs, mostly from graft donor cells, obtained 360 days after TCRalphabeta/CD19-depleted stem cell transplant. The TCR comes from a male patient between 10 and 17 years old who had a stem cell transplant for acute lymphoblastic leukemia, so the T cells may come from the graft donor. Here the chain combines TRBV5-1 and TRBJ2-7; TRBD2 might be the D gene, on 6 matching bases. CDR3 reads: CASSLMPGLTPAYEQYF. The DNA sequence follows: TGCGCCAGCAGCTTGATGCCAGGACTAACTCCCGCCTACGAGCAGTACTTC.